This T cell receptor (beta chain) originates from a study of blood T cell repertoires in COVID-19. About the study: Material from acute and convalescent COVID-19 was sourced from the United States, Italy and Spain.

Using immunoSEQ multiplex PCR, the repertoire was profiled, and TCRdb retains in-frame clones only, with some absent. The data contain about 140,000 clones, around nine tenths of them singletons. V lost 1 base, J lost 9 bases, and 7 bases stayed unmatched. CDR1 SGHTA and CDR2 FQGNSA come from the germline V gene. The CDR3 is 15 residues long. The TCR comes from a man aged 60 to 69 with active or convalescent COVID-19. The rearrangement uses TRBV7-2 and TRBJ2-1; 9 bases match TRBD2. The sequencing sample was made of peripheral blood. Here the CDR3 DNA reads TGTGCCAGCAGCTTAGTTGCGGGGGGGCAGAGTGAGCAGTTCTTC. It encodes CASSLVAGGQSEQFF.